This T cell receptor (beta chain) comes out of a study of metastatic and nonmetastatic thyroid tumors. Study-wide background: Repertoire comparisons spanned blood and tumor or nodule tissue from malignant and benign thyroid patients.

Trimming removed 4 bases from V and 2 bases from J, with 12 bases in between. CDR3 length: 14 amino acids. Germline CDR1 reads LGHDT; CDR2 reads YNNKEL (reference sequence). The entire patient cohort was treatment-naive prior to thyroid surgery. In the authors' methods: CDR3 was compared across clinicopathological groups, and the resulting differences were used to build a distant-metastasis classifier for papillary thyroid cancer. Using MiXCR, TCRdb reanalyzed the PCR reads. In this record, the V and J calls reflect TCRdb's handling and not the investigators' own analysis. The sample has about 15,000 clones; about 31% are singletons.

The genes are TRBV3-1 and TRBJ2-7, with TRBD1 as a possible D gene (6 bases). Sequenced input: blood. This TCR derives from a female donor with papillary thyroid cancer or a benign thyroid nodule (not recorded which). Some clones in this sample may be carry-over from other donors' samples. This CDR3 reads CASSRVTGTYEQYF. CDR3 coding DNA: TGTGCCAGCAGCCGAGTAACAGGGACCTACGAGCAGTACTTC.